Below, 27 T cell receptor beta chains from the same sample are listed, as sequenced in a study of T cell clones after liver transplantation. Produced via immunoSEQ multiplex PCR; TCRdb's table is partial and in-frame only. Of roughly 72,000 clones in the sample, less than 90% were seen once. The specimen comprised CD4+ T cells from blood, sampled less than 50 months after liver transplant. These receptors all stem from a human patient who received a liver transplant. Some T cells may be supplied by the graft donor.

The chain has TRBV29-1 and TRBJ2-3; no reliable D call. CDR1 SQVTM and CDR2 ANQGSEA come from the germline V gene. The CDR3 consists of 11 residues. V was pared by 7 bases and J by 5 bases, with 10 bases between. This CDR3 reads CSGEQLDTQYF. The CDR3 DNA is TGCAGCGGGGAACAGTTAGATACGCAGTATTTT.

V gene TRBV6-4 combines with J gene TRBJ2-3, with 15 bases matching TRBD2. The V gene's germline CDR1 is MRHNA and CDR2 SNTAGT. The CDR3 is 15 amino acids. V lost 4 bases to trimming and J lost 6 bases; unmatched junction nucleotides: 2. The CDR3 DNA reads TGTGCCAGCAGTGGGACTAGCGGGGGGGCCGATACGCAGTATTTT. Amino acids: CASSGTSGGADTQYF.

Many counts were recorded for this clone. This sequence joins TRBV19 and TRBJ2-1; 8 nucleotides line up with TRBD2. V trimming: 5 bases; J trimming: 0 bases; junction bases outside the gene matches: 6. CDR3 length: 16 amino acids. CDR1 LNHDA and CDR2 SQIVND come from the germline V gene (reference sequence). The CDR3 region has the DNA TGTGCCAGTAGTTCCATAGCGGGAAACTCCTACAATGAGCAGTTCTTC. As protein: CASSSIAGNSYNEQFF.

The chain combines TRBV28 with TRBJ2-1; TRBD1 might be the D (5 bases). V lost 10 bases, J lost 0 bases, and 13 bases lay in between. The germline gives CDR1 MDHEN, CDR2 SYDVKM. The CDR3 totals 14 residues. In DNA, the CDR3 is TGTGCCACCCTCGACAGTAGCTCCTACAATGAGCAGTTCTTC. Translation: CATLDSSSYNEQFF.

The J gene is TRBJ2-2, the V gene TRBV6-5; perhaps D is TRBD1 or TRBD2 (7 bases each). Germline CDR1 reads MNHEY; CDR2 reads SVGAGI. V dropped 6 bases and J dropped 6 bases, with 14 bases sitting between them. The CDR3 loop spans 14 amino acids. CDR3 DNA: TGTGCCAGCAGGCCACAGGGGAGGGCCGGGGAGCTGTTTTTT. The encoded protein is CASRPQGRAGELFF.

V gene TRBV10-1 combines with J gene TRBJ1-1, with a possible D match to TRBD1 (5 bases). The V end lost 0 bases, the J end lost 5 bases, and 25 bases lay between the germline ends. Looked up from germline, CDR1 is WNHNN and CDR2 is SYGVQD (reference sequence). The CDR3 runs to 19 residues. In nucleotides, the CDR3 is TGCGCCAGCAGTGAGTCTAAGGCCCCAGGGTCGTCCTTTCGGACTGAAGCTTTCTTT. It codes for CASSESKAPGSSFRTEAFF.

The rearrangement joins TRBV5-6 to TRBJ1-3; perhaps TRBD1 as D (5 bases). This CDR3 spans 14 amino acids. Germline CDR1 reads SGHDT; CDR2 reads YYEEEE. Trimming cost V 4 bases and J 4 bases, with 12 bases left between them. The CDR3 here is CASSPGRTGNTIYF. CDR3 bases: TGTGCCAGCAGCCCTGGGCGGACAGGAAACACCATATATTTT.

CDR3 bases: TGTGCCAGCAGCAGCCAACGGGCCTCCAATGAGCAGTTCTTC. Translated: CASSSQRASNEQFF. V usage is TRBV9 and J usage is TRBJ2-1; D gene unclear. The ends were cut back, 4 bases at V and 6 bases at J, with 14 bases in the middle. The CDR3 sequence is 14 residues long. Germline V lookup: CDR1 SGDLS, CDR2 YYNGEE.

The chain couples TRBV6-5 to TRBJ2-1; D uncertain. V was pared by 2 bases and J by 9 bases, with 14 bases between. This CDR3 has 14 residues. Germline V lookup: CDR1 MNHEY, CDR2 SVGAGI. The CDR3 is CASSYATGESEQFF. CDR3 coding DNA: TGTGCCAGCAGTTACGCGACGGGTGAGAGTGAGCAGTTCTTC.

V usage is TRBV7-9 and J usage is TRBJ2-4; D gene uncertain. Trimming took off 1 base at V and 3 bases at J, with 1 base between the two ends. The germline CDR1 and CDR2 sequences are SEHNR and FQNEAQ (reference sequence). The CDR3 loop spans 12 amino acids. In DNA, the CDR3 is TGTGCCAGCAGCTTAGACAAAAACATTCAGTACTTC. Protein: CASSLDKNIQYF. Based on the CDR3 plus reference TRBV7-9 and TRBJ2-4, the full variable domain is DTGVSQNPRHKITKRGQNVTFRCDPISEHNRLYWYRQTLGQGPEFLTYFQNEAQLEKSRLLSDRFSAERPKGSFSTLEIQRTEQGDSAMYLCASSLDKNIQYFGAGTRLSVL.

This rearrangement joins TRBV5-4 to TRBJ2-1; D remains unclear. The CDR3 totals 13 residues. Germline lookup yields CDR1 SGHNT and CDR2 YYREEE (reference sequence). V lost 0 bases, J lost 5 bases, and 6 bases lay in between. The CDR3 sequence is CASSLGTDNEQFF. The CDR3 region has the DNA TGTGCCAGCAGCTTGGGCACCGACAATGAGCAGTTCTTC. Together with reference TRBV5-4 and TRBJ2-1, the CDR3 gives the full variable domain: ETGVTQSPTHLIKTRGQQVTLRCSSQSGHNTVSWYQQALGQGPQFIFQYYREEENGRGNFPPRFSGLQFPNYSSELNVNALELDDSALYLCASSLGTDNEQFFGPGTRLTVL.

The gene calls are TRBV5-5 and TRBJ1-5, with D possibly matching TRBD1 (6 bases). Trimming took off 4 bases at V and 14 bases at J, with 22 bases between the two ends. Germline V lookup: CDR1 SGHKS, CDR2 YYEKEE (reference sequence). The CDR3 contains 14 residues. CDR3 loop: CASSHSDSGSAEHF. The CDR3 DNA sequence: TGTGCCAGCAGCCACTCGGACAGTGGGTCGGCCGAGCATTTT.

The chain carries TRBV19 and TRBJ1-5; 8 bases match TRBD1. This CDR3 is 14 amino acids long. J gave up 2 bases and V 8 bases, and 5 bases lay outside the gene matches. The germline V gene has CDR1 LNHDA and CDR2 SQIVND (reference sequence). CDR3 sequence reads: CASRDRGGNQPQHF. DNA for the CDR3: TGTGCCAGTCGAGACAGGGGCGGCAATCAGCCCCAGCATTTT.

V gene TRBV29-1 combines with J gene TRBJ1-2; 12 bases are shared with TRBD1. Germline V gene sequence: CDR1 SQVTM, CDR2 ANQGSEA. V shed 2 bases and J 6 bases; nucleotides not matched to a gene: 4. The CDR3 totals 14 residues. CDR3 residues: CSVERGQGAHGYTF. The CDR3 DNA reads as TGCAGCGTTGAAAGGGGACAGGGGGCGCATGGCTACACCTTC.

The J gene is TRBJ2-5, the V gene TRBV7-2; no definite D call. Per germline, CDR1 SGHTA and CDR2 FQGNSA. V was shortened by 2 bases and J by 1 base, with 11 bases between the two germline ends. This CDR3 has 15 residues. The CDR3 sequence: CASSLLGITQETQYF. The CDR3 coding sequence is TGTGCCAGCAGCTTACTAGGCATAACCCAAGAGACCCAGTACTTC.

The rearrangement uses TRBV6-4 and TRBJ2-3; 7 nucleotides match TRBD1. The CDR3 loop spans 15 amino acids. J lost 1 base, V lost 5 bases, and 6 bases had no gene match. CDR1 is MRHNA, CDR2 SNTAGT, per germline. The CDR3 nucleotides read TGTGCCAGCAGTCCCTGGACAGGACGCACAGATACGCAGTATTTT. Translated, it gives CASSPWTGRTDTQYF.

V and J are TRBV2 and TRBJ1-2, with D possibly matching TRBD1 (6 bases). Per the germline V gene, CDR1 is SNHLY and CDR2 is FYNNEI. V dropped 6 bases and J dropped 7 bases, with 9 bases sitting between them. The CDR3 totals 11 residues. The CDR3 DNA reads TGTGCCAGCAGGGCAGGGGTTGGCTACACCTTC. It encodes CASRAGVGYTF.

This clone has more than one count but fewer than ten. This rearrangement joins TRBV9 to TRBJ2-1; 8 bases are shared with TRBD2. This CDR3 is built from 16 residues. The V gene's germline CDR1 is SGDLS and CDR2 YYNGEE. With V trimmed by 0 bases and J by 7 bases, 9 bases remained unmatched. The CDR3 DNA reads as TGTGCCAGCAGCGTAGGTGCGGGGGGCGAGAGAAATGAGCAGTTCTTC. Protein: CASSVGAGGERNEQFF.

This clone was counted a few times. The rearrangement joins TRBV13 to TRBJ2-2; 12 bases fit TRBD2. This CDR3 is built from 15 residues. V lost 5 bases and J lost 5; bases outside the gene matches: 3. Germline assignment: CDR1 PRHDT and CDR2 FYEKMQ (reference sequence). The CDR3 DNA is TGTGCCAGCAGCCCTCTAGCGGGAGGGACCGGGGAGCTGTTTTTT. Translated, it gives CASSPLAGGTGELFF. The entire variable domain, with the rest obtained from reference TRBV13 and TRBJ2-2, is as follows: AAGVIQSPRHLIKEKRETATLKCYPIPRHDTVYWYQQGPGQDPQFLISFYEKMQSDKGSIPDRFSAQQFSDYHSELNMSSLELGDSALYFCASSPLAGGTGELFFGEGSRLTVL.

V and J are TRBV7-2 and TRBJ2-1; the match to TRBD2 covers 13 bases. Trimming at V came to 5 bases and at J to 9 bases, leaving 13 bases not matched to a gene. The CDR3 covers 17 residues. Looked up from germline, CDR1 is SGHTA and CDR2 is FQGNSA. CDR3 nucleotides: TGTGCCAGCAGCCCCCGGGGGACTAGCGGGAAGGAAGGTGAGCAGTTCTTC. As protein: CASSPRGTSGKEGEQFF.

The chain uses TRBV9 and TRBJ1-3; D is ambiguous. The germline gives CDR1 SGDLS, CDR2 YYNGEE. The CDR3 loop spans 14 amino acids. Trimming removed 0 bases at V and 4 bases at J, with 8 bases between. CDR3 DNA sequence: TGTGCCAGCAGCGTAGGAATCCCCGGAAACACCATATATTTT. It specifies CASSVGIPGNTIYF.

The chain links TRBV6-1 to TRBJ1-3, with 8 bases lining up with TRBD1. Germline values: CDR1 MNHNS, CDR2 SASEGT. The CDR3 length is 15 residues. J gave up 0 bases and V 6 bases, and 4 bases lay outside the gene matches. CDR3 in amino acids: CASSETGGSGNTIYF. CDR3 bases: TGTGCCAGCAGCGAAACAGGGGGCTCTGGAAACACCATATATTTT.

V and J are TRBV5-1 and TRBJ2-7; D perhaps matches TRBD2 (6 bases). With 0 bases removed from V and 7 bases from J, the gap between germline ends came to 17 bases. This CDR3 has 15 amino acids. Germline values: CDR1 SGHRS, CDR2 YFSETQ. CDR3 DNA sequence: TGCGCCAGCAGCTTGGCTCTCGGGGAGGAAGGTGAGCAGTACTTC. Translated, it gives CASSLALGEEGEQYF.

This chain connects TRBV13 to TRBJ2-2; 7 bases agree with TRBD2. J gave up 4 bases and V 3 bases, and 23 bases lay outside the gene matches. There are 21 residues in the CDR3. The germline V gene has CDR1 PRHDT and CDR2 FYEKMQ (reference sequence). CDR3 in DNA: TGTGCCAGCAGCTTCTCGCCAACAGTAGGGGAGGGCCAAACGGGCACCGGGGAGCTGTTTTTT. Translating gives CASSFSPTVGEGQTGTGELFF.

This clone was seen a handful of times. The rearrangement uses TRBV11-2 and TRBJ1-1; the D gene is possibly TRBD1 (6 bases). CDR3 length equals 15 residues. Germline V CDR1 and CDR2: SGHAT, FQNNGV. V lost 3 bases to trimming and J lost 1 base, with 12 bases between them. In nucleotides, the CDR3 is TGTGCCAGCAGCTTCCAGACAGGAACGAACACTGAAGCTTTCTTT. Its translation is CASSFQTGTNTEAFF.

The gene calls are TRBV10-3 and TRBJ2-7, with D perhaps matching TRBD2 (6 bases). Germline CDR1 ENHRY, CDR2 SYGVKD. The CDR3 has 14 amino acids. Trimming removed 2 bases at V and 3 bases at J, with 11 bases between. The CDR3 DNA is TGTGCCATCAGTGAGGGAGGGTCCAACTACGAGCAGTACTTC. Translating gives CAISEGGSNYEQYF.

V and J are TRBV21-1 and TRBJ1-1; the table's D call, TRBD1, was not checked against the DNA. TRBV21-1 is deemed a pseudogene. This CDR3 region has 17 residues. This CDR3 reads CASSTAVQGLVNTEAFF. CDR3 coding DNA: TGTGCCAGCAGCACGGCGGTACAGGGTCTCGTGAACACTGAAGCTTTCTTT.